Presented here are 9 T cell receptor beta chains from one specimen sequenced in a study of blood T cell repertoires in COVID-19. Profiling relied on immunoSEQ multiplex PCR, and the TCRdb table lists in-frame clones only, not all of them. The table records under 500,000 clones, roughly nine tenths of them present only once. The sample was PBMCs or T cells enriched from blood (not recorded which). The receptors derive from a woman between 18 and 30 years old with acute COVID-19.

The chain employs TRBV11-2 and TRBJ2-7, with TRBD1 matching over 7 bases. There are 14 residues in the CDR3. The germline gives CDR1 SGHAT, CDR2 FQNNGV. V lost 5 bases to trimming and J lost 6 bases; unmatched junction nucleotides: 10. In nucleotides, the CDR3 is TGTGCCAGCAGCCCCGGGACAGTTCTCCGCGAGCAGTACTTC. This codes for CASSPGTVLREQYF.

The chain combines TRBV7-2 with TRBJ2-7; no firm D call. There are 15 residues in the CDR3. Germline loops: CDR1 SGHTA, CDR2 FQGNSA. V dropped 5 bases and J dropped 4 bases, with 18 bases sitting between them. CDR3 nucleotide sequence: TGTGCCAGCAGCGCAAACGGCAGGATTGGGTACGAGCAGTACTTC. Protein product: CASSANGRIGYEQYF.

The V and J genes are TRBV29-1 and TRBJ2-7, with 7 positions matching TRBD2. The CDR3 loop spans 16 amino acids. Germline trimming cut 4 bases from V and 0 bases from J; bases unmatched to any gene: 12. In germline, CDR1 is SQVTM, CDR2 ANQGSEA. CDR3 DNA sequence: TGCAGCGTTGCGGGGGGTGTCTACGTAAGCTCCTACGAGCAGTACTTC. This codes for CSVAGGVYVSSYEQYF.

The chain joins TRBV7-8 to TRBJ1-5, with D maybe TRBD1 (5 bases). Germline V gene lookup returns CDR1 SGHVS and CDR2 FQNEAQ. Trimming pared 2 bases from V and 7 bases from J, leaving 12 bases between. The CDR3 contains 14 residues. The DNA for the CDR3 is TGTGCCAGCAGCTTAAGTCAGGGAGGGCAGCCCCAGCATTTT. It codes for CASSLSQGGQPQHF.

This clone occurred a few times. The V call is TRBV30, the J call TRBJ1-5, with D perhaps TRBD1 (6 bases). Germline V lookup: CDR1 GTSNPN, CDR2 SVGIG (reference sequence). V was clipped by 4 bases and J by 3 bases, with 16 bases between them. The CDR3 spans 15 residues. Here the CDR3 reads CAWTPNRAYNQPQHF. The CDR3 coding sequence is TGTGCCTGGACCCCCAACAGGGCCTACAATCAGCCCCAGCATTTT.

This clone was observed a few times. The chain is built from TRBV5-6 and TRBJ1-1; maybe TRBD1 (5 bases). V lost 2 bases and J 3 bases, leaving 5 bases between the germline ends. CDR1 is SGHDT, CDR2 YYEEEE, per germline. This CDR3 is built from 12 residues. The CDR3 DNA sequence: TGTGCCAGCAGCTTAGGGGACACTGAAGCTTTCTTT. It specifies CASSLGDTEAFF.

The chain combines TRBV12-5 with TRBJ2-3, with TRBD2 as a possible D gene (5 bases). The germline V and J ends were trimmed by 3 bases and 6 bases, with 13 bases remaining between them. Germline assignment: CDR1 LGHNT and CDR2 FRNRAP. The CDR3 runs 14 residues. CDR3 in amino acids: CASGLEDSGDTQYF. CDR3 sequence (DNA): TGTGCTAGTGGTTTAGAGGACTCCGGTGATACGCAGTATTTT.

V and J are TRBV9 and TRBJ2-2; 8 positions agree with TRBD1. CDR1 SGDLS and CDR2 YYNGEE come from the germline V gene. The CDR3 runs 16 residues. With V trimmed by 0 bases and J by 5 bases, 6 bases remained unmatched. The CDR3 nucleotides read TGTGCCAGCAGCGTAGTTTCAGGGGGCTGGACCGGGGAGCTGTTTTTT. Protein product: CASSVVSGGWTGELFF.

The chain couples TRBV10-3 to TRBJ1-2; 8 bases map to TRBD1. V lost 4 bases, J lost 8 bases, and 9 bases stayed unmatched. The CDR3 loop spans 14 amino acids. From germline, CDR1 is ENHRY and CDR2 SYGVKD. In DNA, the CDR3 is TGTGCCATCAGTGCAGGGGACAGGAGAGACGGCTACACCTTC. Encoded protein: CAISAGDRRDGYTF.